These 5 T cell receptor beta chains were sequenced from one sample in a study of T cells in Graves' hyperthyroidism and ophthalmopathy. Researchers amplified the TCR beta CDR3 regions from RNA transcripts. The HTBI set primed first-round TCR CDR3 RT-PCR. MiXCR was run by TCRdb on the multiplex PCR reads, yielding one entry per CDR3 protein. The sample holds about 540,000 distinct CDR3 sequences, about 43% seen once. Sample: peripheral blood or thyroid tissue (not recorded which). These receptors came from a woman between 18 and 29 years old with Graves' hyperthyroidism.

At least ten counts were recorded for this clonotype. The gene calls are TRBV19 and TRBJ1-4, with D possibly matching TRBD1 (6 bases). CDR1 is LNHDA, CDR2 SQIVND, per germline (reference sequence). The CDR3 covers 14 residues. The V end was cut by 7 bases, the J end by 8 bases, with 17 bases between. The CDR3 is CASTEYRGQEKLFF. CDR3 nucleotide sequence: TGTGCCAGTACCGAGTACAGAGGACAGGAAAAACTGTTTTTT.

This clonotype was observed a single time. The chain links TRBV7-9 to TRBJ2-7; 14 bases match TRBD2. CDR1 and CDR2 from the germline V gene are SEHNR and FQNEAQ (reference sequence). This CDR3 is built from 18 residues. The ends lost 4 bases at V and 0 bases at J; junction bases unmatched: 8. The CDR3, as DNA: TGTGCCAGCAGCTCCGGACTAGCGGGAGGCACTAGCTCCTACGAGCAGTACTTC. Translated: CASSSGLAGGTSSYEQYF. Looking up the rest from reference TRBV7-9 and TRBJ2-7 gives the full variable domain: DTGVSQNPRHKITKRGQNVTFRCDPISEHNRLYWYRQTLGQGPEFLTYFQNEAQLEKSRLLSDRFSAERPKGSFSTLEIQRTEQGDSAMYLCASSSGLAGGTSSYEQYFGPGTRLTVT.

Many counts were recorded for this clonotype. The rearrangement joins TRBV5-1 to TRBJ1-2; D is undetermined. The CDR3 totals 14 residues. Germline CDR1 reads SGHRS; CDR2 reads YFSETQ. Trimming removed 1 base at V and 5 bases at J, with 12 bases between. This CDR3 is CASSLRPAEYGYTF. In nucleotides, the CDR3 is TGCGCCAGCAGCTTGAGACCGGCAGAGTATGGCTACACCTTC.

This clonotype has ten or more counts. The rearrangement links TRBV9 to TRBJ1-2, with D hard to call. Trimming stripped 0 bases from V and 2 bases from J, with 8 bases between. Germline-derived CDR1 and CDR2 are SGDLS and YYNGEE. The CDR3 runs 14 residues. This CDR3 is CASSVDNSNYGYTF. The CDR3 nucleotides are TGTGCCAGCAGCGTAGACAACAGCAACTATGGCTACACCTTC.

The chain combines TRBV25-1 with TRBJ2-7, with a tentative D call TRBD2 (7 bases). Trimming removed 8 bases at V and 5 bases at J, with 16 bases between. The CDR3 spans 13 residues. From germline, CDR1 is MGHDK and CDR2 SYGVNS. The CDR3 is CASFDWGGNEQYF. The CDR3 DNA follows: TGTGCCAGCTTCGATTGGGGGGGCAACGAGCAGTACTTC.